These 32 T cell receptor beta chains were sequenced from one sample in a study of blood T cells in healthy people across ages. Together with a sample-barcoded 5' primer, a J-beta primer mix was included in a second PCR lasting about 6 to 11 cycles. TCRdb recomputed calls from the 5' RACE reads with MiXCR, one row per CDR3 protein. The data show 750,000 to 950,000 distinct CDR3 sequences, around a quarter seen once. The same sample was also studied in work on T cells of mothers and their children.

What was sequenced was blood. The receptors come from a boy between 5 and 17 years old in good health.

CDR3 loop: CAIGTAEETQYF. The CDR3 DNA reads TGTGCCATCGGGACAGCAGAAGAGACCCAGTACTTC. The rearrangement joins TRBV10-3 to TRBJ2-5; 7 bases line up with TRBD1. The germline V gene has CDR1 ENHRY and CDR2 SYGVKD. The CDR3 has 12 residues. V lost 8 bases to trimming and J lost 3 bases; unmatched junction nucleotides: 3.

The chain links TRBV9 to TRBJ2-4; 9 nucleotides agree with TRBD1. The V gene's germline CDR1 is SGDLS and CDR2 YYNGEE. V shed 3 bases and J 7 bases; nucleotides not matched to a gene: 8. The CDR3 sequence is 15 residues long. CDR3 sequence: CASSARDREENIQYF. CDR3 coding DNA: TGTGCCAGCAGCGCCCGGGACAGGGAGGAGAACATTCAGTACTTC.

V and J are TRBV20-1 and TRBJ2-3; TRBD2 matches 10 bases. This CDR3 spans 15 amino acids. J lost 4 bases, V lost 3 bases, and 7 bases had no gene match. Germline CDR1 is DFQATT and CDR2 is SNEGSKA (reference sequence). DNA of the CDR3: TGCAGTGCTAGGCCAGCGGGGGGGCCAGCAGATACGCAGTATTTT. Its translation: CSARPAGGPADTQYF.

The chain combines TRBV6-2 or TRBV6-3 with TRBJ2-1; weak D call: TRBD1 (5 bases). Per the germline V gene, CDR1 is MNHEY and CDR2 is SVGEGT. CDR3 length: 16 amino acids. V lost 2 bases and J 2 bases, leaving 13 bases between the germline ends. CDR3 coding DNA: TGTGCCAGCAGTTACCCGAGCAGGGATCCCTACAATGAGCAGTTCTTC. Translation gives CASSYPSRDPYNEQFF.

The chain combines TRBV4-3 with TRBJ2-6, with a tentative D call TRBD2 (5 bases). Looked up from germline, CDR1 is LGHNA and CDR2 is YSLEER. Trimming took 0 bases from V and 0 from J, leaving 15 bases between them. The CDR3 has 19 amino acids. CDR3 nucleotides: TGCGCCAGCAGCCAAGATTGGAGGACGGGTGACTCTGGGGCCAACGTCCTGACTTTC. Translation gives CASSQDWRTGDSGANVLTF.

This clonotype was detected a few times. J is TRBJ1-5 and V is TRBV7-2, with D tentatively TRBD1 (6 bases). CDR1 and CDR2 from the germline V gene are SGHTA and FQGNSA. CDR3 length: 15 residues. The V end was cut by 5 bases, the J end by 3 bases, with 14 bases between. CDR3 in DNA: TGTGCCAGCAGCCAATGGTCAGGGGACAATCAGCCCCAGCATTTT. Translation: CASSQWSGDNQPQHF.

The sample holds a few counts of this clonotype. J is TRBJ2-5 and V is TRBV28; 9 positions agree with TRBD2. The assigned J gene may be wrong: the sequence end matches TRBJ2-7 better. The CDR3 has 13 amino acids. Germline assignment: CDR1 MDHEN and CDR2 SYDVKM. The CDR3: CATTRGGVYEQYF. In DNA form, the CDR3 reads TGTGCCACCACCCGCGGGGGGGTCTACGAGCAGTACTTC.

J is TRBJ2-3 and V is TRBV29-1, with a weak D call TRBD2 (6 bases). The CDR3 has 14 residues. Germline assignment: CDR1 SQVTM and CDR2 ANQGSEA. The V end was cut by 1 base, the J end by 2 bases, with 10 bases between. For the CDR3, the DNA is TGCAGCGTTGAAGTGGGCGGGAACACAGATACGCAGTATTTT. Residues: CSVEVGGNTDTQYF.

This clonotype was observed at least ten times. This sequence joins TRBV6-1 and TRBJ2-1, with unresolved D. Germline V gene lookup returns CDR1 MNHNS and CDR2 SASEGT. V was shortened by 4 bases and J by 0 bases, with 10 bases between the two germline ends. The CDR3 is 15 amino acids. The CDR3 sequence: CASSVMASSYNEQFF. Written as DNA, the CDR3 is TGTGCCAGCAGTGTAATGGCCAGCTCCTACAATGAGCAGTTCTTC.

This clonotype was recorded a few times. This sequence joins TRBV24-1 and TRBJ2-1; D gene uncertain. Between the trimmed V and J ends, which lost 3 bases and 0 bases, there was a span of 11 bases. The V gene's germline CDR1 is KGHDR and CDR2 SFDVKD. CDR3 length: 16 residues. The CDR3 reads CATSDQTGSSYNEQFF. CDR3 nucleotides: TGTGCCACCAGTGATCAGACGGGTAGCTCCTACAATGAGCAGTTCTTC.

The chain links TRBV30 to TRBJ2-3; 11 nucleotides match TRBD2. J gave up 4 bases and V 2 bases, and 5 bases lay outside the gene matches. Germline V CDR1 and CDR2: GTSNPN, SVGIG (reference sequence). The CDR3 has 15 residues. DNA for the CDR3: TGTGCCTGGAGTATTAGCGGGGGGGCCGCAGATACGCAGTATTTT. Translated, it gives CAWSISGGAADTQYF.

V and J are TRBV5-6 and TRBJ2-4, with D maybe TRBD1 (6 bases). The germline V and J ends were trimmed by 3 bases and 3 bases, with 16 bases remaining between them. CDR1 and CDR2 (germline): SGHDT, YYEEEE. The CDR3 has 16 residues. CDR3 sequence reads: CASSYGTRPSKNIQYF. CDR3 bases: TGTGCCAGCAGCTACGGGACACGACCTAGCAAAAACATTCAGTACTTC.

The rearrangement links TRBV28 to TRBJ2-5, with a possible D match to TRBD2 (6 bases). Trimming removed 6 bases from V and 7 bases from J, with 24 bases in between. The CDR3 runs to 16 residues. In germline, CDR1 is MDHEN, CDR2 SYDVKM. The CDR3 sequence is CASSSRGWRAVGTQYF. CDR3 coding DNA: TGTGCCAGCAGCTCCCGGGGATGGAGGGCTGTGGGGACCCAGTACTTC.

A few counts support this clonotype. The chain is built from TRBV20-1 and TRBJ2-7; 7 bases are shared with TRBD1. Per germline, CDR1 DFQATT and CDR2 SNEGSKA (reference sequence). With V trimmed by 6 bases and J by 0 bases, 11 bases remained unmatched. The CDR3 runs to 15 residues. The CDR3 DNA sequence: TGCAGTGCCGAACCACAGGGGACCTTCTCCTACGAGCAGTACTTC. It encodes CSAEPQGTFSYEQYF.

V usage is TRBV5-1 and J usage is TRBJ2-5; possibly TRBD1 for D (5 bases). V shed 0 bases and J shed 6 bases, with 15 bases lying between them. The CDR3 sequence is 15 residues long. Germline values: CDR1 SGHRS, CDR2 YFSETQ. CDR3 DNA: TGCGCCAGCAGCTTGGAGCGACAGACAACTAAGACCCAGTACTTC. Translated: CASSLERQTTKTQYF.

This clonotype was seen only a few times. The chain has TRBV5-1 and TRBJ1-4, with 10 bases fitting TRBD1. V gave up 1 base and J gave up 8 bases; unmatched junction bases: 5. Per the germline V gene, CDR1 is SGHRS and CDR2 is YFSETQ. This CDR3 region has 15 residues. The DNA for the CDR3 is TGCGCCAGCAGCTTGCAGGGGACAGGGGAAGAAAAACTGTTTTTT. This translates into CASSLQGTGEEKLFF.

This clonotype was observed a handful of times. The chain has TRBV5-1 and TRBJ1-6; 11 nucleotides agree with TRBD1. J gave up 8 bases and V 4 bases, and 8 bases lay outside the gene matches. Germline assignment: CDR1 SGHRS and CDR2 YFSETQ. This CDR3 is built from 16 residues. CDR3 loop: CASSPRTGGLDSPLHF. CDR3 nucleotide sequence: TGCGCCAGCAGCCCCAGGACAGGGGGCTTGGATTCACCCCTCCACTTT.

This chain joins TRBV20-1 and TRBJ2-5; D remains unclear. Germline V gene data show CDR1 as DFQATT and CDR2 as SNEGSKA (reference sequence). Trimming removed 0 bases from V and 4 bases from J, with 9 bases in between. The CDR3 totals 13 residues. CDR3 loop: CSARDPGGETQYF. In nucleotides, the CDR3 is TGCAGTGCTAGAGATCCAGGCGGAGAGACCCAGTACTTC.

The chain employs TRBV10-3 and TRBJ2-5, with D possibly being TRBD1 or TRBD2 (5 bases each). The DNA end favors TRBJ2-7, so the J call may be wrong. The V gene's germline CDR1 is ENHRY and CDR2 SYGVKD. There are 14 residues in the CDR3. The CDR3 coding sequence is TGTGCCATCAGTGAGTCGAATGGGGGCTACGAGCAGTACTTC. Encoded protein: CAISESNGGYEQYF.

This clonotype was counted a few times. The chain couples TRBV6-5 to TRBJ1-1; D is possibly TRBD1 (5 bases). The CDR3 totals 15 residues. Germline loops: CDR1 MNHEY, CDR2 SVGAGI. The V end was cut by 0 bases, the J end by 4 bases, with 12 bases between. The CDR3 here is CASSYSGQGSTEAFF. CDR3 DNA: TGTGCCAGCAGTTACTCTGGGCAGGGATCCACTGAAGCTTTCTTT.

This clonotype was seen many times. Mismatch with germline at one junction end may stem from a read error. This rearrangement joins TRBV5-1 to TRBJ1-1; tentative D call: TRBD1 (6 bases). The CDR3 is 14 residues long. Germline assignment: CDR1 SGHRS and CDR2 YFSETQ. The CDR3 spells CASSLRTANTEAFF. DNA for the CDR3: TGTGCCAGCAGTCTCCGGACAGCGAACACTGAAGCTTTCTTT.

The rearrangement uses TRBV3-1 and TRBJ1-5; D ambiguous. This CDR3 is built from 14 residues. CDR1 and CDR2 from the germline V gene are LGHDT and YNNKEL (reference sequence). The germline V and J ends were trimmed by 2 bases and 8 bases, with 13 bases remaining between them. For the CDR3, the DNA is TGTGCCAGCAGCCAAACCACCACCGAGGAGCCCCAGCATTTT. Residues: CASSQTTTEEPQHF.

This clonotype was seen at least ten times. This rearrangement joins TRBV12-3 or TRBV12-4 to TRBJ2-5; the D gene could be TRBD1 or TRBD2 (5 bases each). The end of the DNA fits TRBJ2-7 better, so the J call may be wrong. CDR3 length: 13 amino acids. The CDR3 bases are TGTGCCAGCAGCCAAGGGACCAACTACGAGCAGTACTTC. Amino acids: CASSQGTNYEQYF.

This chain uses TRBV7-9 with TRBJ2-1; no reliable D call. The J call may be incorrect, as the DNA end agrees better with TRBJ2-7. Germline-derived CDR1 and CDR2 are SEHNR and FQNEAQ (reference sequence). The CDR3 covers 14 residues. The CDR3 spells CASSPAPNGYEQYF. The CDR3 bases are TGTGCCAGCAGCCCCGCGCCCAACGGCTACGAGCAGTACTTC.

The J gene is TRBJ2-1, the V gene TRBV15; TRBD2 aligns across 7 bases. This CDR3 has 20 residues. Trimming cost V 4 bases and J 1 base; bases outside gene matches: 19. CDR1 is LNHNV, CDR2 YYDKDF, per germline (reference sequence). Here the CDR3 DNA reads TGTGCCACCAGCACTCTTGGGGGTCAGCGGGGTAGCCTATCCTACAATGAGCAGTTCTTC. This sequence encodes CATSTLGGQRGSLSYNEQFF.

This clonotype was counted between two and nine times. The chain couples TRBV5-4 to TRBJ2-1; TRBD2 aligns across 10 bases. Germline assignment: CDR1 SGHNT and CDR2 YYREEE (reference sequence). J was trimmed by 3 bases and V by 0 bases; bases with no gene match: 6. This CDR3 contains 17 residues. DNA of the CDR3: TGTGCCAGCAGCTTGGGGAGAACTAGCGGGGTCTACAATGAGCAGTTCTTC. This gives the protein CASSLGRTSGVYNEQFF.

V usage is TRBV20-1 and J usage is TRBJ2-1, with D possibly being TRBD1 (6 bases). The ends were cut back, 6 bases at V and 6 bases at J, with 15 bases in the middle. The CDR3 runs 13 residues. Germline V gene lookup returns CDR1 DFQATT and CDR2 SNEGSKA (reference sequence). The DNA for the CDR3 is TGCAGTGCCCCTCTCAGGGGAATCAATGAGCAGTTCTTC. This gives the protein CSAPLRGINEQFF.

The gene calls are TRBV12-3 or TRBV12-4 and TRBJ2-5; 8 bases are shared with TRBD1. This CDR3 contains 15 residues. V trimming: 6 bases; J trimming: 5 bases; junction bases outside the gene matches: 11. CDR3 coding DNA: TGTGCCAGCAGGCCCGGGACAGGAGGGGGGGAGACCCAGTACTTC. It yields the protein CASRPGTGGGETQYF.

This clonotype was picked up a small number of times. CDR3 in DNA: TGTGCCAGCAGTCCCAGGGGGCTAACGGAGACCCAGTACTTC. Translated, it gives CASSPRGLTETQYF. The J gene is TRBJ2-5, the V gene TRBV12-3 or TRBV12-4; TRBD1 matches at 8 bases. This CDR3 comprises 14 residues. V shed 5 bases, J shed 5 bases, and the junction held 7 bases outside the gene matches.

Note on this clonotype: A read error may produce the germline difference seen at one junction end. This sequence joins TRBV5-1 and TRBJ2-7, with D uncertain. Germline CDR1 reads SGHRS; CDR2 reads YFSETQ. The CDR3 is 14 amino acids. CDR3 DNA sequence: TGCGCTAGCAGCCCCCAGGTAACCACTTACGAGCAGTACTTC. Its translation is CASSPQVTTYEQYF.

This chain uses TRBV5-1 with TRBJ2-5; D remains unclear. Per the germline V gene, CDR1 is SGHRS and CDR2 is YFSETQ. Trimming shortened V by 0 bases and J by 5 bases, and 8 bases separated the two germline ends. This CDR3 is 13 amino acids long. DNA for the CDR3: TGCGCCAGCAGCTTGGAGTTTCGGGAGACCCAGTACTTC. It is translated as CASSLEFRETQYF.

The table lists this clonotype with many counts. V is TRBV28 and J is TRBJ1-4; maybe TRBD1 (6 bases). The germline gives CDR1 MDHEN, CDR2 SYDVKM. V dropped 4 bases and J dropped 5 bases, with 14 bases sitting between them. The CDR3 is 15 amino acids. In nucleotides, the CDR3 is TGTGCCAGCAGTTCACGGACAGCCTTCAATGAAAAACTGTTTTTT. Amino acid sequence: CASSSRTAFNEKLFF.